Following are 5 T cell receptor beta chains from one sample sequenced in a study of T cells in Graves' hyperthyroidism and ophthalmopathy. Researchers amplified the TCR beta CDR3 regions from RNA transcripts. The HTBI primer set served for first-round RT-PCR of the TCR CDR3. TCRdb re-called the multiplex PCR reads with MiXCR, one entry per CDR3 protein. The table has over 550,000 distinct CDR3 sequences, around 17% seen once. Sample: blood. These receptors originate from a woman under 30 with Graves' hyperthyroidism.

The genes are TRBV7-9 and TRBJ2-7, with unresolved D. This CDR3 comprises 15 residues. V lost 5 bases, J lost 0 bases, and 14 bases lay in between. Germline assignment: CDR1 SEHNR and CDR2 FQNEAQ (reference sequence). CDR3 in amino acids: CASSTRAWASYEQYF. CDR3 coding DNA: TGTGCCAGCAGCACCCGGGCCTGGGCCTCCTACGAGCAGTACTTC.

This clonotype was picked up many times. CDR3 in amino acids: CASSPGWGGEQYF. The DNA for the CDR3 is TGCGCCAGCAGCCCGGGTTGGGGGGGCGAGCAGTACTTC. The J gene is TRBJ2-7, the V gene TRBV5-1; TRBD2 matches at 7 bases. The CDR3 has 13 amino acids. V shed 4 bases, J shed 6 bases, and the junction held 7 bases outside the gene matches. Per the germline V gene, CDR1 is SGHRS and CDR2 is YFSETQ.

This clonotype was counted at least ten times. The chain recombines TRBV2 with TRBJ2-4, with D possibly matching TRBD1 (6 bases). CDR1 and CDR2 from the germline V gene are SNHLY and FYNNEI. This CDR3 spans 12 amino acids. Between the trimmed V and J ends, which lost 9 bases and 5 bases, there was a span of 11 bases. CDR3 nucleotides: TGTGCCAGAGGAGACAGGCAAAACATTCAGTACTTC. The encoded protein is CARGDRQNIQYF.

This clonotype was counted between two and nine times. As DNA, the CDR3 is TGCGCCAGCGGCGCAGAAGCTAACTATGGCTACACCTTC. Its protein product is CASGAEANYGYTF. This rearrangement joins TRBV5-1 to TRBJ1-2, with no clear D. The ends were cut back, 7 bases at V and 0 bases at J, with 10 bases in the middle. This CDR3 has 13 residues. The germline V gene has CDR1 SGHRS and CDR2 YFSETQ.

The chain has TRBV18 and TRBJ1-4, with D unclear. Germline CDR1 is KGHSH and CDR2 is LQKENI. CDR3 size: 16 residues. V was shortened by 3 bases and J by 8 bases, with 19 bases between the two germline ends. CDR3 DNA: TGTGCCAGCTCACCCTTTTTCGATTGGCGTCGAGAAAAACTGTTTTTT. Its protein product is CASSPFFDWRREKLFF. The complete variable domain, with remaining parts taken from reference TRBV18 and TRBJ1-4, reads NAGVMQNPRHLVRRRGQEARLRCSPMKGHSHVYWYRQLPEEGLKFMVYLQKENIIDESGMPKERFSAEFPKEGPSILRIQQVVRGDSAAYFCASSPFFDWRREKLFFGSGTQLSVL.